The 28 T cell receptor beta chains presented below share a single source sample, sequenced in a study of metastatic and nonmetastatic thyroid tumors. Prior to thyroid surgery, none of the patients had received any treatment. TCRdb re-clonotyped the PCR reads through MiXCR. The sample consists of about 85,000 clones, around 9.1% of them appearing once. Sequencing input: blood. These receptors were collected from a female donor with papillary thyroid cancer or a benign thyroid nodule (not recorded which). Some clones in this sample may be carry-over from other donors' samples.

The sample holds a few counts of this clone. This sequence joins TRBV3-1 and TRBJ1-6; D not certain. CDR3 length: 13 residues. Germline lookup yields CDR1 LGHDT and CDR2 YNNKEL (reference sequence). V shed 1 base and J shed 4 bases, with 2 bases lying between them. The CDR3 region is CASSQVYNSPLHF. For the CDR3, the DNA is TGTGCCAGCAGCCAAGTATATAATTCACCCCTCCACTTT.

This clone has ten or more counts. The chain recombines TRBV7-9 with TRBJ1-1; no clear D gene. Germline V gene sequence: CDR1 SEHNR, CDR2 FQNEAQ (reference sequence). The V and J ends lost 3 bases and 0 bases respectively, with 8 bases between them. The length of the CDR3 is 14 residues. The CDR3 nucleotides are TGTGCCAGCAGCTTGGTCGGGATGAACACTGAAGCTTTCTTT. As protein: CASSLVGMNTEAFF.

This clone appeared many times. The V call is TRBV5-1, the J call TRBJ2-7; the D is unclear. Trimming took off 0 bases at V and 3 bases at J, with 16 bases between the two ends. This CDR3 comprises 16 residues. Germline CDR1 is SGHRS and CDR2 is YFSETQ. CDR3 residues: CASSLEQQSRIYEQYF. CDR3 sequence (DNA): TGCGCCAGCAGCTTGGAACAGCAGTCTCGGATCTACGAGCAGTACTTC.

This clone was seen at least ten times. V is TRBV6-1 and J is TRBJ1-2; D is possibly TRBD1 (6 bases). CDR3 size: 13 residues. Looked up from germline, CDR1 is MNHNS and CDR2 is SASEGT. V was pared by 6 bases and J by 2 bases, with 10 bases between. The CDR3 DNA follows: TGTGCCAGCAGCAGGACAGCGAACTATGGCTACACCTTC. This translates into CASSRTANYGYTF.

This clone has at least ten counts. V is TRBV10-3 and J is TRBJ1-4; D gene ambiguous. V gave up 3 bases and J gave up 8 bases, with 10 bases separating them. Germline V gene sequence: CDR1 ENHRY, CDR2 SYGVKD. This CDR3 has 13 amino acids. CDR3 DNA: TGTGCCATCAGTGAAGTTCCCGGGGAAAAACTGTTTTTT. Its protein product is CAISEVPGEKLFF.

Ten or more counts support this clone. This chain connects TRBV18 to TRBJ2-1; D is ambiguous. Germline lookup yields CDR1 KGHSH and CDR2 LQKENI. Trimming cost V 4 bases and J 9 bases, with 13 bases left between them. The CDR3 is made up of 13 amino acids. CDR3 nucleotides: TGTGCCAGCTCACTGTATCGTAATACTGAGCAGTTCTTC. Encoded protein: CASSLYRNTEQFF.

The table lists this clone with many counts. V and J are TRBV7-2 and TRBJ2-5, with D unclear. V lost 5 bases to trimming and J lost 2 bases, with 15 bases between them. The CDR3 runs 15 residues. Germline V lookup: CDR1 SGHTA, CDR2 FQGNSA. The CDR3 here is CASSPPAPKQETQYF. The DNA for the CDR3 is TGTGCCAGCAGCCCCCCGGCCCCTAAGCAAGAGACCCAGTACTTC.

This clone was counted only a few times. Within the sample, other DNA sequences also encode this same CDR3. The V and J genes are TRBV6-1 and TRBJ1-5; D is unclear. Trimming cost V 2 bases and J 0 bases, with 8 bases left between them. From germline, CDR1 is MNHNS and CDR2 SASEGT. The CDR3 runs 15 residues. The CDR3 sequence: CASSEPGISNQPQHF. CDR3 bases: TGTGCCAGCAGTGAACCCGGGATTAGCAATCAGCCCCAGCATTTT.

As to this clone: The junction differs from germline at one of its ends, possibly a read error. CDR3: CSSRLRRRDGGGYGYTF. The CDR3 bases are TGCAGTTCTAGACTACGGAGGCGGGATGGGGGGGGCTATGGCTACACCTTC. The V and J genes are TRBV20-1 and TRBJ1-2, with D perhaps TRBD1 (5 bases). This CDR3 comprises 17 residues. Per the germline V gene, CDR1 is DFQATT and CDR2 is SNEGSKA (reference sequence).

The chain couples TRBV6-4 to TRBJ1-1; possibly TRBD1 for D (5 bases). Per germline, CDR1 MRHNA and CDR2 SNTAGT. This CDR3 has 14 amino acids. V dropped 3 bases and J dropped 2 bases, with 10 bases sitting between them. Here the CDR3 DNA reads TGTGCCAGCAGTGATGGGGCGGAAAACACTGAAGCTTTCTTT. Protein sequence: CASSDGAENTEAFF.

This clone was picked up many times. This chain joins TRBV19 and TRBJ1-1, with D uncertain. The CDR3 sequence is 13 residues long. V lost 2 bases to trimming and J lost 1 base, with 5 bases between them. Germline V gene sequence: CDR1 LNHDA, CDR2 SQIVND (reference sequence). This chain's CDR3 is CASSIWQNTEAFF. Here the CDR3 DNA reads TGTGCCAGTAGTATATGGCAGAACACTGAAGCTTTCTTT.

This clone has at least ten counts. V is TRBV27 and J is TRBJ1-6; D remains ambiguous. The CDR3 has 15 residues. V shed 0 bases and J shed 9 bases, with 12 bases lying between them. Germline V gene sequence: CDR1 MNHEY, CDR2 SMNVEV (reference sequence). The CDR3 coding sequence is TGTGCCAGCAGTTTATCAGGGCCGACTGGTTCACCCCTCCACTTT. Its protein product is CASSLSGPTGSPLHF.

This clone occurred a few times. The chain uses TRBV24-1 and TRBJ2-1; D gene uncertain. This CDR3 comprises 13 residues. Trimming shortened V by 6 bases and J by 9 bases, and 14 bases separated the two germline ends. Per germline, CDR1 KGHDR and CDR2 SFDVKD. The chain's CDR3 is CATSRHAWGEQFF. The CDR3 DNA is TGTGCCACCAGTCGACATGCCTGGGGTGAGCAGTTCTTC.

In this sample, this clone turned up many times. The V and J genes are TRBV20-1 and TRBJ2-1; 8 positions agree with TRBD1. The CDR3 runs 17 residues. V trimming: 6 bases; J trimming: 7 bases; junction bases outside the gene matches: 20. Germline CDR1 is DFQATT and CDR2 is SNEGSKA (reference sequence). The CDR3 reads CSAPRTGYEGPYNEQFF. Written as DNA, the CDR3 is TGCAGTGCCCCAAGGACAGGGTACGAGGGCCCTTATAATGAGCAGTTCTTC.

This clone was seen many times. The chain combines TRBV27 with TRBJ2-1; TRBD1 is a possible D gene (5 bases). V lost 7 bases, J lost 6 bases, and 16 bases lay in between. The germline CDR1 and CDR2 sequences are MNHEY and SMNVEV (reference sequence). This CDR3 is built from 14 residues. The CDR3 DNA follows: TGTGCCAGCATCCGCCAGGGTGCAGGCAATGAGCAGTTCTTC. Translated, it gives CASIRQGAGNEQFF.

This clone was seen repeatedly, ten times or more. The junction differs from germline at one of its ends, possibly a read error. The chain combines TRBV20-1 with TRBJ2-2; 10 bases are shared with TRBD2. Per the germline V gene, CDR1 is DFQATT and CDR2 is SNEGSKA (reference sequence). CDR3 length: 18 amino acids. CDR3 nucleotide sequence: TGCAGTGCCAGAGTATACTTCGGTCAGCGGGGGGGCTCCGGGGAGCTGTTTTTT. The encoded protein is CSARVYFGQRGGSGELFF.

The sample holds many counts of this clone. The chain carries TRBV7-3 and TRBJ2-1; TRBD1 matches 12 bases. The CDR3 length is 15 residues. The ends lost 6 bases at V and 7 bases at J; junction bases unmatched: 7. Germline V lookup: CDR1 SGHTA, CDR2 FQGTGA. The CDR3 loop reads CASSRDRGRKNEQFF. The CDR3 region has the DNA TGTGCCAGCAGTAGGGACAGGGGGCGTAAGAATGAGCAGTTCTTC. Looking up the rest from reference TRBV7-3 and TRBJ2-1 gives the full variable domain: GAGVSQTPSNKVTEKGKYVELRCDPISGHTALYWYRQSLGQGPEFLIYFQGTGAADDSGLPNDRFFAVRPEGSVSTLKIQRTERGDSAVYLCASSRDRGRKNEQFFGPGTRLTVL.

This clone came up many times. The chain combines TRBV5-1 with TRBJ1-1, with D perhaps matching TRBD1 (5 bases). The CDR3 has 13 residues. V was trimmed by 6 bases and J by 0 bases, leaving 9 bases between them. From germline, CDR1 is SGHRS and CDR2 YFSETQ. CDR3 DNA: TGCGCCAGCACCGGGACTATGAACACTGAAGCTTTCTTT. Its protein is CASTGTMNTEAFF.

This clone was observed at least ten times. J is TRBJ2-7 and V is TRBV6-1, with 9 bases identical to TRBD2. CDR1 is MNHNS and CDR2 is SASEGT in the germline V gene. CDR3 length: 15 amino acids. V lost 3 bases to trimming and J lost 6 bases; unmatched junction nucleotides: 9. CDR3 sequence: CASSEIAGAAGEQYF. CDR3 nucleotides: TGTGCCAGCAGTGAGATAGCGGGGGCCGCCGGCGAGCAGTACTTC.

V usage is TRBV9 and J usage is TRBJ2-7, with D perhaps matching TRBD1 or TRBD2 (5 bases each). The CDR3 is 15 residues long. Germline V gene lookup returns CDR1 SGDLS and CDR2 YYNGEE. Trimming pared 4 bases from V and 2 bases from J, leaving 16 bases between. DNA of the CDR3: TGTGCCAGCAGCTCCTCTGGGGGAGCGGCCTACGAGCAGTACTTC. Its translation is CASSSSGGAAYEQYF.

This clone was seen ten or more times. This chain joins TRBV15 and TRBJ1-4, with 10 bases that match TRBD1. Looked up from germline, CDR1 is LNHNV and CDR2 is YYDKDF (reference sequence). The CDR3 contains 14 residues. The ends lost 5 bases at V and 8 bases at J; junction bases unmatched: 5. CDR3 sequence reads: CATSGQGEREKLFF. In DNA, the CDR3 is TGTGCCACCAGCGGACAGGGGGAGCGGGAAAAACTGTTTTTT. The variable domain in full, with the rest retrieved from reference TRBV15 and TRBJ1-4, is DAMVIQNPRYQVTQFGKPVTLSCSQTLNHNVMYWYQQKSSQAPKLLFHYYDKDFNNEADTPDNFQSRRPNTSFCFLDIRSPGLGDTAMYLCATSGQGEREKLFFGSGTQLSVL.

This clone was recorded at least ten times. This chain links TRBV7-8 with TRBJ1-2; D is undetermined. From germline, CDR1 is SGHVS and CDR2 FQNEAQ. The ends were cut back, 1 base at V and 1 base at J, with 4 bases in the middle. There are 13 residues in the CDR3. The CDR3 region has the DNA TGTGCCAGCAGCTTAGACAATAACTATGGCTACACCTTC. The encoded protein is CASSLDNNYGYTF.

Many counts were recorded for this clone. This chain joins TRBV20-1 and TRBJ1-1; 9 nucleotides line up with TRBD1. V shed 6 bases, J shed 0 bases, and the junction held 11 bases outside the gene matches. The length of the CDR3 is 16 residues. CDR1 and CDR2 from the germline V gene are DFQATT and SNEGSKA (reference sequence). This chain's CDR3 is CSAPDPGQGLNTEAFF. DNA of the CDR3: TGCAGTGCGCCGGACCCTGGACAGGGGTTGAACACTGAAGCTTTCTTT.

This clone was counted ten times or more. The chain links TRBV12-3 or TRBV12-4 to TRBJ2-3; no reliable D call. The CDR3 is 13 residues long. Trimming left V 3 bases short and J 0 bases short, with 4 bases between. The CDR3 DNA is TGTGCCAGCAGTTTCGGAAGCACAGATACGCAGTATTTT. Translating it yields CASSFGSTDTQYF.

CDR3 protein: CASSERGQTRETQYF. In DNA, the CDR3 is TGTGCCAGCAGCGAGAGGGGACAGACTCGAGAGACCCAGTACTTC. The genes are TRBV9 and TRBJ2-5; 7 bases align to TRBD1. The CDR3 consists of 15 residues. V shed 3 bases, J shed 4 bases, and the junction held 9 bases outside the gene matches. The germline CDR1 and CDR2 sequences are SGDLS and YYNGEE.

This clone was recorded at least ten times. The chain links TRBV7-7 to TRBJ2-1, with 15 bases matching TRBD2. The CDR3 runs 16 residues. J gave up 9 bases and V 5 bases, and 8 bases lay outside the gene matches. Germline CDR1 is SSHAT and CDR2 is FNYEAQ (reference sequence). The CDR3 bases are TGTGCCAGCAGCCCTGGACTAGCGGGGGGGAAGGGTGAGCAGTTCTTC. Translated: CASSPGLAGGKGEQFF.

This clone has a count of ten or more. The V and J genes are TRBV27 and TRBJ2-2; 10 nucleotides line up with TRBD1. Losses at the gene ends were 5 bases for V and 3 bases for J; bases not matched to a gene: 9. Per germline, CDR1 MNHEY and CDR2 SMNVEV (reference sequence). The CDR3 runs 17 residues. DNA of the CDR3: TGTGCCAGCAGTACCTGGACAGGGGGATTTGACACCGGGGAGCTGTTTTTT. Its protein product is CASSTWTGGFDTGELFF.

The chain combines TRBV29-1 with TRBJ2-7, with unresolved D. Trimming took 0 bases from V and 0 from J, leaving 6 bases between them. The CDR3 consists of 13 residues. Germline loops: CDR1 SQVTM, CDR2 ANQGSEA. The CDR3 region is CSVEDRYSYEQYF. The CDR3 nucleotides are TGCAGCGTTGAAGACAGGTACTCCTACGAGCAGTACTTC.